The rows below give T cell receptor beta chains drawn from one sample of a study of beta chain features in type 1 diabetes. TCRdb's copy holds only in-frame clones and misses some; the assay was immunoSEQ multiplex PCR. The sample has 680,000 or so clones, 10% to 15% seen once. The sequenced sample consisted of naive CD4+ T cells from blood. The source is a man between 18 and 29 years old with type 1 diabetes. Both conserved end residues are part of each CDR3. D genes are given only for firm matches. Not every row has a clone size; where given, it reads once, few, many or a size class.

>TRBJ1-5|TRBV4-1|NA|NA
TGCGCCAGCAGCCGCGACTCGGGACCCCAGCATTTT
CASSRDSGPQHF
>TRBJ1-5|TRBV5-1|NA|TRBD1
TGCGCCAGCAGCGCCGGGACAGGGGATTCGCATCAGCCCCAGCATTTT
CASSAGTGDSHQPQHF
>TRBJ1-1|TRBV6-5|NA|NA
TGTGCCAGCAGCCTCGGACATCTTAGTACTGAAGCTTTCTTT
CASSLGHLSTEAFF
>TRBJ1-2|TRBV29-1|NA|TRBD1
TGCAGCGTTGGGACAGGGGGTAGCTATGGCTACACCTTC
CSVGTGGSYGYTF
>TRBJ1-3|TRBV7-9|NA|NA
TGTGCCAGCAGCCCGCGGGACACCTACTCTGGAAACACCATATATTTT
CASSPRDTYSGNTIYF
>TRBJ1-1|TRBV18|NA|TRBD1
TGTGCCAGCTCACCGGGGCTTCAGGGGGGCACTGAAGCTTTCTTT
CASSPGLQGGTEAFF
>TRBJ1-1|TRBV12-5|few|NA
TGTGCTAGTACGGGACACGAGAACACTGAAGCTTTCTTT
CASTGHENTEAFF
>TRBJ1-1|TRBV30|few|TRBD1
TGTGCCTGGAGTGGATTGTATAGGGTAGGGACAGGGACGCCTGAAGCTTTCTTT
CAWSGLYRVGTGTPEAFF
>TRBJ1-4|TRBV7-9|NA|NA
TGTGCCAGCAGCCCTAGCCGGGACCTGAATGAAAAACTGTTTTTT
CASSPSRDLNEKLFF
>TRBJ2-5|TRBV15|few|TRBD1
TGTGCCACCAGCAGGACCGGGACAGGGGTTGTTAAGACCCAGTACTTC
CATSRTGTGVVKTQYF
>TRBJ2-2|TRBV7-9|NA|TRBD1
TGTGCCAGCAGCTCGGGACAGGGGTCCCTGTACACCGGGGAGCTGTTTTTT
CASSSGQGSLYTGELFF
>TRBJ2-4|TRBV5-1|few|NA
TGCGCCAGCAGCTTGGCCGGGGTGGCCAAAAACATTCAGTACTTC
CASSLAGVAKNIQYF
>TRBJ1-5|TRBV19|NA|TRBD1
TGTGCCAGTAGTATTTGGGGACAGGGGGTGCGACAGCCCCAGCATTTT
CASSIWGQGVRQPQHF
>TRBJ2-3|TRBV4-1|few|TRBD2
TGCGCCAGCAGCCAAGTACTCGGGGGGGCCTATGCAGATACGCAGTATTTT
CASSQVLGGAYADTQYF
>TRBJ2-7|TRBV10-3|NA|NA
TGTGCCACGGATACAGGGACGAGCTACGAGCGGTACTTC
CATDTGTSYERYF
>TRBJ1-1|TRBV14|NA|NA
TGTGCCAGCAGCCCGCGGACAGCTAGGGTGAACACTGAAGCTTTCTTT
CASSPRTARVNTEAFF
>TRBJ1-2|TRBV28|NA|NA
TGTGCCAGCAGTTTCCGACAGACGGGAGGCTACACCTTC
CASSFRQTGGYTF
>TRBJ1-5|TRBV4-1|NA|TRBD1
TGCGCCAGCAGCCAAGATCGAGGACAGGGGGGAGGTCAGCCCCAGCATTTT
CASSQDRGQGGGQPQHF
>TRBJ2-7|TRBV9|NA|NA
TGTGCCAGCAGCGGTGGAGCCTCCTACGAGCAGTACTTC
CASSGGASYEQYF
>TRBJ1-1|TRBV28|few|NA
TGTGCTAGTAGGAGGGGATTGAACACTGAAGCTTTCTTT
CASRRGLNTEAFF
>TRBJ1-4|TRBV27|NA|TRBD1
TGTGCCAGCACTCGGACAGGCCTGGGTGAAAAACTGTTTTTT
CASTRTGLGEKLFF
>TRBJ1-2|TRBV28|few|NA
TGTGCCAGCAGTTTAGAAGAAAACTATGGCTACACCTTC
CASSLEENYGYTF
>TRBJ1-1|TRBV2|few|TRBD1
TGTGCCAGCAGTGGGGGGACAGGGAGAGACACTGAAGCTTTCTTT
CASSGGTGRDTEAFF
>TRBJ2-2|TRBV6-5|few|NA
TGTGCCAGCAGGCCCCCGTTTGGGAGCGGGGAGCTGTTTTTT
CASRPPFGSGELFF
>TRBJ1-6|TRBV7-9|few|TRBD1
TGTGCCAGCAGCTTTTTGACAGGGGAGAATTCACCCCTCCACTTT
CASSFLTGENSPLHF
>TRBJ2-3|TRBV6-5|NA|NA
TGTGCCAGCAGTGACCGGGAGCTTTATACGCAGTATTTT
CASSDRELYTQYF
>TRBJ2-1|TRBV14|few|NA
TGTGCCAGCAGCCAAGATGCCTGGGGAGGGGGTTTGGAGCAGTTCTTC
CASSQDAWGGGLEQFF
>TRBJ2-3|TRBV9|NA|NA
TGTGCCAGCAGTGTCATCCTTGATACGCAGTATTTT
CASSVILDTQYF
>TRBJ1-2|TRBV9|NA|NA
TGTGCCAGCCGGGGTGCCAACTATGGCTACACCTTC
CASRGANYGYTF
>TRBJ1-1|TRBV7-2|NA|NA
TGTGCCAGCAGCTTACGCGGTGGGGGCACTGAAGCTTTCTTT
CASSLRGGGTEAFF
>TRBJ1-1|TRBV2|few|TRBD1
TGTGCCAGCAGTGAGGGTTACAGGGGGGGCACTGAAGCTTTCTTT
CASSEGYRGGTEAFF
>TRBJ2-5|TRBV28|few|NA
TGTGCCAGCAGGCCGACGGGGGTCAGGGAGACCCAGTACTTC
CASRPTGVRETQYF
>TRBJ2-7|TRBV6-1|few|TRBD1
TGTGCCAGCTACGGGACAGGGACCCTCGAGCAGTACTTC
CASYGTGTLEQYF
>TRBJ2-5|TRBV6-1|NA|TRBD2
TGTGCCAGCAGTCTGGGGGTTAGCGGGGCGGAGACCCAGTACTTC
CASSLGVSGAETQYF
>TRBJ1-1|TRBV7-9|NA|NA
TGTGCCAGCAGCTTATGGCGACAGATCATGAACACTGAAGCTTTCTTT
CASSLWRQIMNTEAFF
>TRBJ2-7|TRBV6-5|NA|TRBD1
TGTGCCAGCAGTCCCCGGACAGGCAACTCAGGCGAGCAGTACTTC
CASSPRTGNSGEQYF
>TRBJ1-4|TRBV18|NA|NA
TGTGCCAGCTCCCCTACGTCCGGGCCGGGGAGTGAAAAACTGTTTTTT
CASSPTSGPGSEKLFF
>TRBJ2-1|TRBV20-1|NA|TRBD1
TGCAGTGCCTCAGGGGACAGGGCGAGGGTCTTC
CSASGDRARVF
>TRBJ2-1|TRBV10-1|few|TRBD2
TGCGCCAGCAGTGAGTCGACTAGCGGGGGGATATACAATGAGCAGTTCTTC
CASSESTSGGIYNEQFF
>TRBJ2-2|TRBV28|NA|TRBD1
TGTGCCAGCAGCCCCAGACAGGGACGGAACACCGGGGAGCTGTTTTTT
CASSPRQGRNTGELFF
>TRBJ2-5|TRBV5-1|NA|TRBD2
TGCGCCAGCAGCTCCGGGACTAGCGGTATTGGTGAGACCCAGTACTTC
CASSSGTSGIGETQYF
>TRBJ2-6|TRBV27|NA|NA
TGTGCCAGCAGTCTCCGGCGCTCTGGGGCCAACGTCCTGACTTTC
CASSLRRSGANVLTF
>TRBJ1-1|TRBV19|few|TRBD1
TGTGCCAGTAGCCGGACAGGCCGGATCCCTGAAGCTTTCTTT
CASSRTGRIPEAFF
>TRBJ2-3|TRBV4-2|NA|NA
TGTGCCAGCAGCCAAGTACCGGGGGCCCGGGATACGCAGTATTTT
CASSQVPGARDTQYF
>TRBJ1-1|TRBV29-1|few|TRBD1
TGCAGCGTAGGACAGGGGAACACTGAAGCTTTCTTT
CSVGQGNTEAFF
>TRBJ2-4|TRBV6-1|NA|NA
TGTGCCAGCAGTGACCCTCCGGGCCCTACCGGGAACATTCAGTACTTC
CASSDPPGPTGNIQYF